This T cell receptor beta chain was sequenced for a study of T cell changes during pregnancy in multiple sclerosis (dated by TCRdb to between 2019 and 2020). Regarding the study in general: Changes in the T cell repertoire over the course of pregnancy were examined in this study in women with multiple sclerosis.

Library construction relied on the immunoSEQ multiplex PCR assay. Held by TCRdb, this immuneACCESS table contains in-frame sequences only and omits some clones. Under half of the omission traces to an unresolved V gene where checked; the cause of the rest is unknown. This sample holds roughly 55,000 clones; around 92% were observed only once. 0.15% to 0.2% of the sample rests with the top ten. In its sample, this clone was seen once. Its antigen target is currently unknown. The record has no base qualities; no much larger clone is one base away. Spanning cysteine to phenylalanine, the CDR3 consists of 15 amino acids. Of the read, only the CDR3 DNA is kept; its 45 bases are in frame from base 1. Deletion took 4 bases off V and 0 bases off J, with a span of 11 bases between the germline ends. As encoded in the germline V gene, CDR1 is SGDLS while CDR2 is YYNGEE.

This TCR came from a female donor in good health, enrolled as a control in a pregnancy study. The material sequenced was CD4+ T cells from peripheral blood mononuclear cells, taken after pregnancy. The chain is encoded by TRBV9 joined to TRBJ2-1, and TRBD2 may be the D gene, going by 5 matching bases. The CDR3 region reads CASSLHTSSYNEQFF. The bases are TGTGCCAGCAGCTTACATACTAGCTCCTACAATGAGCAGTTCTTC.